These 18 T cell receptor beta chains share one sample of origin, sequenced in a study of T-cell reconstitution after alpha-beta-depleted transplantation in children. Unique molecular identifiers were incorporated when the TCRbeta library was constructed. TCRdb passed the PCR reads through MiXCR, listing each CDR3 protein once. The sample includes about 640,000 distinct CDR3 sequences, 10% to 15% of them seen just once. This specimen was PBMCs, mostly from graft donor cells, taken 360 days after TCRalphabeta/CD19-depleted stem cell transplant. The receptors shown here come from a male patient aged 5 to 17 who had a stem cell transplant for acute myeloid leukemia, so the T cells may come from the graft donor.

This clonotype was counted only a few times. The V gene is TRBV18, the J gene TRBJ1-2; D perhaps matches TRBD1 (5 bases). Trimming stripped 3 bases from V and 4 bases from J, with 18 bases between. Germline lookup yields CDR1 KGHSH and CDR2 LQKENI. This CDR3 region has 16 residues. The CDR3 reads CASSPTWGQGTYGYTF. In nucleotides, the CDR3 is TGTGCCAGCTCACCGACCTGGGGTCAGGGAACCTATGGCTACACCTTC.

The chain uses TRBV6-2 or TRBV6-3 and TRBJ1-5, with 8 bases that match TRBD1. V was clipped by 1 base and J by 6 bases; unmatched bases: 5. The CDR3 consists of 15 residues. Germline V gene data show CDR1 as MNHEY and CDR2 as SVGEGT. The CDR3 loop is CASSYLDRAIQPQHF. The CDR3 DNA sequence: TGTGCCAGCAGTTACTTGGACAGGGCGATTCAGCCCCAGCATTTT.

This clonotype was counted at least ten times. Written as DNA, the CDR3 is TGTGCCAGCAGCCCGACACTCGGAAACACCATATATTTT. Amino acids: CASSPTLGNTIYF. The genes are TRBV7-9 and TRBJ1-3; D unclear. The germline V gene encodes CDR1 SEHNR and CDR2 FQNEAQ (reference sequence). Trimming took off 5 bases at V and 4 bases at J, with 9 bases between the two ends. The CDR3 is 13 amino acids.

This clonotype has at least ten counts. As DNA, the CDR3 is TGCAGCGTTGATGTCGGCCCCAATCAGCCCCAGCATTTT. Translation: CSVDVGPNQPQHF. V is TRBV29-1 and J is TRBJ1-5; D is uncertain. CDR3 length: 13 amino acids. Germline loops: CDR1 SQVTM, CDR2 ANQGSEA. The ends were cut back, 3 bases at V and 3 bases at J, with 9 bases in the middle.

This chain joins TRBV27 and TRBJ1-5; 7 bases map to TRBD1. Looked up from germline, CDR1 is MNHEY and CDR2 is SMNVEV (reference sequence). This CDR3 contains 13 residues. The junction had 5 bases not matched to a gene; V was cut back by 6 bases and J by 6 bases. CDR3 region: CASRVDRAQPQHF. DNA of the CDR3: TGTGCCAGCAGGGTCGACAGGGCTCAGCCCCAGCATTTT.

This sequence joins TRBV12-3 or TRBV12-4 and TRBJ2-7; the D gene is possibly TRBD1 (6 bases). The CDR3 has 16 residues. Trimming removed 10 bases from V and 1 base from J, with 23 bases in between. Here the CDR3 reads CANPRERLRGSYEQYF. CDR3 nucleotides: TGTGCCAACCCGAGAGAGCGCCTCAGGGGATCCTACGAGCAGTACTTC.

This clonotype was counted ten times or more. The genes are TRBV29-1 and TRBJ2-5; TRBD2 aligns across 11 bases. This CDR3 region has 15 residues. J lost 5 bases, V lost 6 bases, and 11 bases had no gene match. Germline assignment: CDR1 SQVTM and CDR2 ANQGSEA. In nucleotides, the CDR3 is TGCAGCGTGGAGGAACTAGCGGGAGTGGGTGAGACCCAGTACTTC. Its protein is CSVEELAGVGETQYF. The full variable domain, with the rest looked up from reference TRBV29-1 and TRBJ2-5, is SAVISQKPSRDICQRGTSLTIQCQVDSQVTMMFWYRQQPGQSLTLIATANQGSEATYESGFVIDKFPISRPNLTFSTLTVSNMSPEDSSIYLCSVEELAGVGETQYFGPGTRLLVL.

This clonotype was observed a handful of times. The CDR3 protein is CASSQAWTSVSYEQYF. The CDR3 DNA reads TGCGCCAGCAGCCAAGCATGGACCTCTGTCTCCTACGAGCAGTACTTC. V gene TRBV4-3 combines with J gene TRBJ2-7; D ambiguous. Germline assignment: CDR1 LGHNA and CDR2 YSLEER. CDR3 length: 16 amino acids. Trimming pared 1 base from V and 0 bases from J, leaving 13 bases between.

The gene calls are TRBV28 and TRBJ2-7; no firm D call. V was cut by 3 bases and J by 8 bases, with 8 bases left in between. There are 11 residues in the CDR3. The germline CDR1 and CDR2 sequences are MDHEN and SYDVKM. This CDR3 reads CASSFFGKQYF. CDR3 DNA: TGTGCCAGCAGTTTTTTCGGCAAGCAGTACTTC.

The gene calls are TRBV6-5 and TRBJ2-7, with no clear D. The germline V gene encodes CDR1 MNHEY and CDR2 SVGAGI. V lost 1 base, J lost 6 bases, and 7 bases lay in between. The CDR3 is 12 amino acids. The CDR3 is CASSYLMVEQYF. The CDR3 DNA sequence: TGTGCCAGCAGTTACTTGATGGTCGAGCAGTACTTC.

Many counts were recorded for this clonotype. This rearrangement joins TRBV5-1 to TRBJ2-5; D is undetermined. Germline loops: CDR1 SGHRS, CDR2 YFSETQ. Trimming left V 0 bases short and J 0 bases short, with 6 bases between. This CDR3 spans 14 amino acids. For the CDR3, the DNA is TGCGCCAGCAGCTTGGATGGGTACCAAGAGACCCAGTACTTC. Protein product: CASSLDGYQETQYF.

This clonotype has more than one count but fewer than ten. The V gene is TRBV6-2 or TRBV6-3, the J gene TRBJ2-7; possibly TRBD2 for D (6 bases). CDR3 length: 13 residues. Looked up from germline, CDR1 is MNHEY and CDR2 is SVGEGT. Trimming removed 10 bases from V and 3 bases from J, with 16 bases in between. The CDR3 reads CATRGTAGYEQYF. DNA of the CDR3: TGTGCCACGCGCGGGACCGCAGGCTACGAGCAGTACTTC.

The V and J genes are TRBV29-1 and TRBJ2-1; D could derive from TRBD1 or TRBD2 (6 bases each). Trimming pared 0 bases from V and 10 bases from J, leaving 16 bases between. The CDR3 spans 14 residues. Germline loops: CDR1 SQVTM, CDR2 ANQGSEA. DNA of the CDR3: TGCAGCGTTGAAGAAAGGTCAATAGGGGGGGAGCAGTTCTTC. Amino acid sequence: CSVEERSIGGEQFF.

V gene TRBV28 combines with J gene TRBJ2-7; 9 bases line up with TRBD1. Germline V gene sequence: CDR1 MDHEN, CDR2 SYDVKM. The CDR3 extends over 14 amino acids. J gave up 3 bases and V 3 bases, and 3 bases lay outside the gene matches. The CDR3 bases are TGTGCCAGCAGTTTCTTGGACAGGGGCTACGAGCAGTACTTC. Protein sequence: CASSFLDRGYEQYF.

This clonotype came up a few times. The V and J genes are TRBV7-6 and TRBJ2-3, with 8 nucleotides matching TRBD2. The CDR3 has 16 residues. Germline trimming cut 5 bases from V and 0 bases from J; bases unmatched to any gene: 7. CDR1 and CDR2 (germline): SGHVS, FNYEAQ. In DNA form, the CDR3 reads TGTGCCAGCAGCCGATTAGCTAGCGGGAGCACAGATACGCAGTATTTT. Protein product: CASSRLASGSTDTQYF.

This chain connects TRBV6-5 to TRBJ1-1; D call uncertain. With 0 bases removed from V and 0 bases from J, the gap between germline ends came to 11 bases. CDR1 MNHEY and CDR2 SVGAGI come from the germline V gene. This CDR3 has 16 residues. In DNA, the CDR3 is TGTGCCAGCAGTTACTCCGGGTATGATTTGAACACTGAAGCTTTCTTT. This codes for CASSYSGYDLNTEAFF.

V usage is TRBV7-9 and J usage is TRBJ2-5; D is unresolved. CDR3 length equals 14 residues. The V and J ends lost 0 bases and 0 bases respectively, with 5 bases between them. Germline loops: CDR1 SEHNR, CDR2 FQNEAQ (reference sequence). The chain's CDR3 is CASSLALDQETQYF. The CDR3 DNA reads TGTGCCAGCAGCTTAGCCCTCGACCAAGAGACCCAGTACTTC.

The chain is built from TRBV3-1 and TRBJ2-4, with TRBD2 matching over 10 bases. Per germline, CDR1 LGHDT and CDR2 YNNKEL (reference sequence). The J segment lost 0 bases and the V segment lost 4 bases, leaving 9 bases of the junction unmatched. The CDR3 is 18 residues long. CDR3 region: CASSPTPLAGVAKNIQYF. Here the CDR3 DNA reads TGTGCCAGCAGCCCTACCCCCCTAGCGGGAGTAGCCAAAAACATTCAGTACTTC.